A selection of T cell receptor beta chains follows, all from one sample in a study. TCRdb redid the calling of the multiplex PCR reads with MiXCR, one entry per CDR3 protein. Among about 130 distinct CDR3 sequences listed, under 15% were seen once. Material for sequencing was memory CD4+ T cells sorted from blood. Receptor source: a female donor with breast cancer. The CDR3 runs from the conserved cysteine through the conserved F or W. D genes are given only for firm matches. Clone size is given as once, few, many or a size class.

d_call,v_call,cdr3_length,clone_size,j_call,cdr3_aa,cdr3_nt
TRBD1,TRBV12-3/TRBV12-4,15,hyperexpanded,TRBJ1-2,CASSLVGQRNYGYTF,TGTGCCAGCAGTTTAGTGGGACAGCGAAACTATGGCTACACCTTC
TRBD1,TRBV12-3/TRBV12-4,12,few,TRBJ1-2,CASWTGWDGYTF,TGTGCCAGCTGGACAGGGTGGGATGGCTACACCTTC